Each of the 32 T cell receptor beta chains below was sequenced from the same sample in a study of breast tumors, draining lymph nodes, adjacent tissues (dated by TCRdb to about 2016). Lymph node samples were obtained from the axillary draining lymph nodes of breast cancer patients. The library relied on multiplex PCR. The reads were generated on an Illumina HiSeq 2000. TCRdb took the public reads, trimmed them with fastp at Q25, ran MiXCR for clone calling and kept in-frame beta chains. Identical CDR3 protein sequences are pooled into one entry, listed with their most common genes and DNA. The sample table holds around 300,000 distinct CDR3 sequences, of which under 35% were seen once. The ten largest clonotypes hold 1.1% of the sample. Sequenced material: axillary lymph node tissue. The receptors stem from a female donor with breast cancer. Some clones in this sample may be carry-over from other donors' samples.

Here the CDR3 reads CASSLEGRTGFTDTQYF. CDR3 sequence (DNA): TGCGCCAGCAGCTTGGAGGGCCGGACAGGGTTCACAGATACGCAGTATTTT. The J gene is TRBJ2-3, the V gene TRBV5-1; 8 bases align to TRBD1. Germline V gives CDR1 SGHRS, CDR2 YFSETQ. The J segment lost 2 bases and the V segment lost 0 bases, leaving 8 bases of the junction unmatched. The CDR3 contains 17 residues.

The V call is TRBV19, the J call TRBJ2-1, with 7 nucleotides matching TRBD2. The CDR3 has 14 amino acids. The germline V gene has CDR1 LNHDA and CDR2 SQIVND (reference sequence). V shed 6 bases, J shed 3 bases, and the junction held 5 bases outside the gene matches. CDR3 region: CASRGGGDYNEQFF. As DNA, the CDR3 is TGTGCCAGTAGGGGGGGGGGGGACTACAATGAGCAGTTCTTC.

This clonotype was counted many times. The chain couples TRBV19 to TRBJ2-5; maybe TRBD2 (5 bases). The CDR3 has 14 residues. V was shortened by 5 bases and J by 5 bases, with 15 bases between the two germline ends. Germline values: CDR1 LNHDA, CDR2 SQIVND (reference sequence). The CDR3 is CASSPLSTGETQYF. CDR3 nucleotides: TGTGCCAGTAGTCCTCTTTCTACGGGGGAGACCCAGTACTTC.

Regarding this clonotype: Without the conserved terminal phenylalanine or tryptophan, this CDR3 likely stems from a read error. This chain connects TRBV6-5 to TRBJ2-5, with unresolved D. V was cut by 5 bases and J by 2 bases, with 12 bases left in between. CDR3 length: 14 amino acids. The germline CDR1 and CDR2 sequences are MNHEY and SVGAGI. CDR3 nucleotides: TGTGCCAGCAGTAACCGGGCCGATCAAGAGACCCAGTACCTC. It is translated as CASSNRADQETQYL.

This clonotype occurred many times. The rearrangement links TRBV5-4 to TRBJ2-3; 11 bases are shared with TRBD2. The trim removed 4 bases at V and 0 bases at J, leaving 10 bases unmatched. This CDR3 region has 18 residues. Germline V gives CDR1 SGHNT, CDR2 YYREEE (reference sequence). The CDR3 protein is CASSPALWTSGSTDTQYF. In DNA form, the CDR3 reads TGTGCCAGCAGCCCCGCCCTCTGGACTAGCGGGAGCACAGATACGCAGTATTTT. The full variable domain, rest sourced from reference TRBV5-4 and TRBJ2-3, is ETGVTQSPTHLIKTRGQQVTLRCSSQSGHNTVSWYQQALGQGPQFIFQYYREEENGRGNFPPRFSGLQFPNYSSELNVNALELDDSALYLCASSPALWTSGSTDTQYFGPGTRLTVL.

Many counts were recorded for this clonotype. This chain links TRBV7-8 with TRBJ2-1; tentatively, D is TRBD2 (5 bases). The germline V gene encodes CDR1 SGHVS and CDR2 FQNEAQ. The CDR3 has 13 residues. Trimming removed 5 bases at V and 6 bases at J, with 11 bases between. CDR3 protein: CASSTTRANEQFF. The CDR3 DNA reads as TGTGCCAGCAGCACCACTAGAGCCAATGAGCAGTTCTTC.

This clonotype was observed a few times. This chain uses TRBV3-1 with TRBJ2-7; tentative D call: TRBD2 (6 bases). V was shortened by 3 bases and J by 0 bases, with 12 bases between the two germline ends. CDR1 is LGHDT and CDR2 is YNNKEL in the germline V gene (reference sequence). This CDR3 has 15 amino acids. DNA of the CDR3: TGTGCCAGCAGCCACTCTAGCGAACTCTCCTACGAGCAGTACTTC. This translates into CASSHSSELSYEQYF.

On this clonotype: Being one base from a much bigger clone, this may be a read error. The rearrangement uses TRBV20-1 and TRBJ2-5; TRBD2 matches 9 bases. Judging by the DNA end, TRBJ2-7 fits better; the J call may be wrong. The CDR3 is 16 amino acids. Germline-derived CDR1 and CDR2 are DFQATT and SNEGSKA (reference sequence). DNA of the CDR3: TGCAGTGCTACGGGACTAGCAGCTTTAAGCTCCTACGAGCAGTACTTC. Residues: CSATGLAALSSYEQYF.

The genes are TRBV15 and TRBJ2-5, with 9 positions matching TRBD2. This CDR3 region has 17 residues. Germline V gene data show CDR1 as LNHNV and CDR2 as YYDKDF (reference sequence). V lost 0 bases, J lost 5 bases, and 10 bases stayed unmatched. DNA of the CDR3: TGTGCCACCAGCAGAGAGGGGGAGCTAGCGGGAAGGGAGACCCAGTACTTC. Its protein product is CATSREGELAGRETQYF.

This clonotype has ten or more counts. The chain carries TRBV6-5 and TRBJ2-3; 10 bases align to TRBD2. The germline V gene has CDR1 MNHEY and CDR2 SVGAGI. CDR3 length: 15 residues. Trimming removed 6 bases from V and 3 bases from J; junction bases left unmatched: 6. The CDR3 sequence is CASSASGSYTDTQYF. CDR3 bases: TGTGCCAGCAGCGCTAGCGGGAGTTATACAGATACGCAGTATTTT.

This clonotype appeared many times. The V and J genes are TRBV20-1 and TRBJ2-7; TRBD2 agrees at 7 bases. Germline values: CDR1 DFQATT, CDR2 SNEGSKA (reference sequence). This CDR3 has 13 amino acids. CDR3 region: CSAKAGKSYEQYF. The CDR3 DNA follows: TGCAGCGCCAAAGCGGGGAAATCCTACGAGCAGTACTTC.

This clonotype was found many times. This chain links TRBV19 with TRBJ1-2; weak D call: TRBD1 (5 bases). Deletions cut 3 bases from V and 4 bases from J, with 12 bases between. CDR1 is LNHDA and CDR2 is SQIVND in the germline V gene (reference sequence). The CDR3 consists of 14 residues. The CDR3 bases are TGTGCCAGTAGTATCGGGGACGGAACCTATGGCTACACCTTC. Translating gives CASSIGDGTYGYTF.

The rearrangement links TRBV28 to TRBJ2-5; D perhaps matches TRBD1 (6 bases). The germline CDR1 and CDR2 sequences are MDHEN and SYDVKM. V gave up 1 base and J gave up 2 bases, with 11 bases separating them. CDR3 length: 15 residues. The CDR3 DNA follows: TGTGCCAGCAGTTTATCCCAGGGGAGACAAGAGACCCAGTACTTC. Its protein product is CASSLSQGRQETQYF. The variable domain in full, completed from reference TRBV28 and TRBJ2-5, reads DVKVTQSSRYLVKRTGEKVFLECVQDMDHENMFWYRQDPGLGLRLIYFSYDVKMKEKGDIPEGYSVSREKKERFSLILESASTNQTSMYLCASSLSQGRQETQYFGPGTRLLVL.

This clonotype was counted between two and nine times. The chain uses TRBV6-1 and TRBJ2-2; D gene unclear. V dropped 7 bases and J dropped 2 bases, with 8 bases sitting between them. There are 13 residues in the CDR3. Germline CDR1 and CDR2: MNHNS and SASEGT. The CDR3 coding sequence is TGTGCCAGCATTCCAGTAAACACCGGGGAGCTGTTTTTT. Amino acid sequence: CASIPVNTGELFF.

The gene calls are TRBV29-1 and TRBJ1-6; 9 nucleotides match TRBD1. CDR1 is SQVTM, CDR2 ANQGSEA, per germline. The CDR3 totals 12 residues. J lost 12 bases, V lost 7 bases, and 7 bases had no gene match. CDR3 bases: TGCAGCGCCCGACAGGGGGATCTACCCCTCCACTTT. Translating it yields CSARQGDLPLHF.

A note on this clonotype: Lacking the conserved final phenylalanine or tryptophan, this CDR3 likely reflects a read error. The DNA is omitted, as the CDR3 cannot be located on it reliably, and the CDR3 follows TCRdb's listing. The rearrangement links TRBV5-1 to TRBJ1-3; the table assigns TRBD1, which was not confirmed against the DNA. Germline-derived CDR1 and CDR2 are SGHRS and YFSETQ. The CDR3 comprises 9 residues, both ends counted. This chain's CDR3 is CASSPQTGP.

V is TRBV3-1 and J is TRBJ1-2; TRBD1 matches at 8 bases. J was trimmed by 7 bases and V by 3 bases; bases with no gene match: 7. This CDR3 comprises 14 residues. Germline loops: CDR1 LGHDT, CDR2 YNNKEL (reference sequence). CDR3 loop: CASSHDRGVGGYTF. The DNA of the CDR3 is TGTGCCAGCAGCCATGACAGGGGTGTTGGTGGCTACACCTTC.

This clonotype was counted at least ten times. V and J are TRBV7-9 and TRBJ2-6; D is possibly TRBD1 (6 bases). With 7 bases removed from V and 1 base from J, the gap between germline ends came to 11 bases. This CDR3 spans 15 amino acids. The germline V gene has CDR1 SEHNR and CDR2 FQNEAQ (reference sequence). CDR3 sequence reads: CASTGAVSGANVLTF. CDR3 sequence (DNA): TGTGCCAGCACAGGGGCGGTTTCTGGGGCCAACGTCCTGACTTTC.

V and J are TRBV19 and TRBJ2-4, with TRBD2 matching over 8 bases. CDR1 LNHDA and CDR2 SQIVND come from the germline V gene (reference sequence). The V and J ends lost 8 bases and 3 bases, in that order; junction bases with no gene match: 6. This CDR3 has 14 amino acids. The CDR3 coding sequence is TGTGCCAGTCGAGCGGGAGAGGTCAAAAACATTCAGTACTTC. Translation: CASRAGEVKNIQYF.

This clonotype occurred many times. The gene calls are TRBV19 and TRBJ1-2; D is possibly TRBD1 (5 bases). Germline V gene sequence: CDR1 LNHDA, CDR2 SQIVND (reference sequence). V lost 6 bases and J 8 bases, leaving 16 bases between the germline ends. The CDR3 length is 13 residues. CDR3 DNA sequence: TGTGCCAGTAGATCTGTGGGGCTGGAGGGCTACACCTTC. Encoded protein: CASRSVGLEGYTF.

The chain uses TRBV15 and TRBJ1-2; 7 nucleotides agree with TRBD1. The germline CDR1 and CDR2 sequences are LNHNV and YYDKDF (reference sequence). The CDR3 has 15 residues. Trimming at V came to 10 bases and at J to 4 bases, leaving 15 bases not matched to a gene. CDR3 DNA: TGTGCCAACCCGGTAGACAGGGATGTAGGCTATGGCTACACCTTC. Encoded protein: CANPVDRDVGYGYTF.

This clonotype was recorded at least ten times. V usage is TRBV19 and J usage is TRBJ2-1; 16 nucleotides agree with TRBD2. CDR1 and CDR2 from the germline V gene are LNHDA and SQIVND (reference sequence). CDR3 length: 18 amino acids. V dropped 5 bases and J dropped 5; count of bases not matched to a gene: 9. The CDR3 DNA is TGTGCCAGTAGTCCCCCTCCGGGACTAGCGGGAGGGAACAATGAGCAGTTCTTC. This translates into CASSPPPGLAGGNNEQFF.

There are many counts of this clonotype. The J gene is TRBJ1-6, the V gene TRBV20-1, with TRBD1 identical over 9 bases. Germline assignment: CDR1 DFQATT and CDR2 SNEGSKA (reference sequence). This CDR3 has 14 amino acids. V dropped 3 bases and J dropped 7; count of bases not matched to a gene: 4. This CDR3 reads CSARDRGRNSPLHF. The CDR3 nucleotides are TGCAGTGCTAGGGACAGGGGTCGGAATTCACCCCTCCACTTT.

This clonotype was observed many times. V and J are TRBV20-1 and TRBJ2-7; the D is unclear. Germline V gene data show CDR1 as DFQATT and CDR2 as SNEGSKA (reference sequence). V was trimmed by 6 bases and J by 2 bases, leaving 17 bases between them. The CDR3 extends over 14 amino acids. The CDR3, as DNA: TGCAGTGCGACTTGGGTAGGATCAACCTACGAGCAGTACTTC. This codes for CSATWVGSTYEQYF.

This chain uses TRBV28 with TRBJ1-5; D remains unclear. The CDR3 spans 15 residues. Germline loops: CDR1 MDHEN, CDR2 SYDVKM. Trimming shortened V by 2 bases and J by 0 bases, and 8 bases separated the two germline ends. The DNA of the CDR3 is TGTGCCAGCAGTTTACAGGAACGTAGCAATCAGCCCCAGCATTTT. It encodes CASSLQERSNQPQHF.

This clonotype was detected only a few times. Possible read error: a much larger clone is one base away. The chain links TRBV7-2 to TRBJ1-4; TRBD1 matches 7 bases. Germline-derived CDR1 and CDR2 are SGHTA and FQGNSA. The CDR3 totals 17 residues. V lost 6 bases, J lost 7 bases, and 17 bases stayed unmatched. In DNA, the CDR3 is TGTGCCAGCAGTCCATTCGGGCAGGGGGGCTTCGGTGAAAAACTGTTTTTT. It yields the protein CASSPFGQGGFGEKLFF.

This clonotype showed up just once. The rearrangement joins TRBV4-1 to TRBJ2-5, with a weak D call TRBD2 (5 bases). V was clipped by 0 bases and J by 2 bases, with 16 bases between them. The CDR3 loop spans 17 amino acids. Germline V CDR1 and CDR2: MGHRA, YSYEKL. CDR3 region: CASSQDGPFGRQETQYF. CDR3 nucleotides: TGCGCCAGCAGCCAAGATGGACCGTTTGGGAGACAAGAGACCCAGTACTTC.

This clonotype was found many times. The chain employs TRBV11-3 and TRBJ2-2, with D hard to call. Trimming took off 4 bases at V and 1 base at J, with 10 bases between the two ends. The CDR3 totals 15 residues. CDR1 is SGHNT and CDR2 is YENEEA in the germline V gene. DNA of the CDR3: TGTGCCAGCAGCTACATTAACAGGAACACCGGGGAGCTGTTTTTT. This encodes CASSYINRNTGELFF.

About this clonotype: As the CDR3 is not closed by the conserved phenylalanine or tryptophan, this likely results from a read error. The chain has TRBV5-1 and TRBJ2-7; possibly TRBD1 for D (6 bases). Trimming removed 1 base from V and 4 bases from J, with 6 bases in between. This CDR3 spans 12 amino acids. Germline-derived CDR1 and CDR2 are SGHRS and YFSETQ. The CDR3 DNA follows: TGCGCCAGCAGCTTGCAGGGGTACGAGCAGTACTCC. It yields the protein CASSLQGYEQYS.

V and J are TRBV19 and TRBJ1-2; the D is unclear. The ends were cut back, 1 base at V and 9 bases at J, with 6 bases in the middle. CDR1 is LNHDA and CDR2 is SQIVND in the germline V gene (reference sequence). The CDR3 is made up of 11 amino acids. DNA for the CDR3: TGTGCCAGTAGTATAGGTGGGAGCTACACCTTC. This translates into CASSIGGSYTF.

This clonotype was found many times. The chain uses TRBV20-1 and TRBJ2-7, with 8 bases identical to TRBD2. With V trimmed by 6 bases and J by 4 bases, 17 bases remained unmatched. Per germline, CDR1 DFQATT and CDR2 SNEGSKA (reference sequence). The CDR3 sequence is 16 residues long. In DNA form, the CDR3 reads TGCAGTGCAACCTCCTCTTGGAGCGGGAGAAGGTACGAGCAGTACTTC. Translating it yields CSATSSWSGRRYEQYF.

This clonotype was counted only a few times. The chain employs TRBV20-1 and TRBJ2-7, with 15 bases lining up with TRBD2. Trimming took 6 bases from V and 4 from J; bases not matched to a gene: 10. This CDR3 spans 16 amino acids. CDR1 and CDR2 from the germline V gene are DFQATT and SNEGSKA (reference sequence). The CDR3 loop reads CSAPGLAGGTAYEQYF. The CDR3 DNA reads TGCAGTGCCCCGGGACTAGCGGGAGGAACAGCTTACGAGCAGTACTTC.